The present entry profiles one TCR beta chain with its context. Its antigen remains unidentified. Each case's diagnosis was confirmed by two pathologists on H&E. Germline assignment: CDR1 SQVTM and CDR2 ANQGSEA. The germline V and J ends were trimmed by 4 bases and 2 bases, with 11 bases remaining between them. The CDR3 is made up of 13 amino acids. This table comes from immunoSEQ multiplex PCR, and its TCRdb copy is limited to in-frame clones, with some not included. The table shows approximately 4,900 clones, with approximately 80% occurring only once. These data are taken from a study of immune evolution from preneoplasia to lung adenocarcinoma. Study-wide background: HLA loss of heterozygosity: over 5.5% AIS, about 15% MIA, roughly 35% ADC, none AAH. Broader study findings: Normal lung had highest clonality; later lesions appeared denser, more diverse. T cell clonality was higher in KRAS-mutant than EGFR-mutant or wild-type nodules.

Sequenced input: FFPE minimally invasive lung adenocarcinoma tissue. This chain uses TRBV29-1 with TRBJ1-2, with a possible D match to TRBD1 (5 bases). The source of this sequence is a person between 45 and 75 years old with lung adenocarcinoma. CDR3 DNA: TGCAGCGTTGTTCGACAGACCAACTATGGCTACACCTTC. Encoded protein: CSVVRQTNYGYTF.